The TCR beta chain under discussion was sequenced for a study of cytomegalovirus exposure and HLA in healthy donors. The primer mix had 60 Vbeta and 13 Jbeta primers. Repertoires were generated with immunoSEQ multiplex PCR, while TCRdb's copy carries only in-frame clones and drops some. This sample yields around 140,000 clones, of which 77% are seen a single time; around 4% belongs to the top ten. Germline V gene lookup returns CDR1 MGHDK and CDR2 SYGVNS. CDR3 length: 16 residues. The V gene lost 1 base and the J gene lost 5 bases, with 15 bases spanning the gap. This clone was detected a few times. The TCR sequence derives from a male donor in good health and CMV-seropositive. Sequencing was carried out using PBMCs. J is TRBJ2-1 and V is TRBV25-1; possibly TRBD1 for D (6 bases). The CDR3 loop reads CASSESTGKIHNEQFF. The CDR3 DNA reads TGTGCCAGCAGTGAATCTACAGGGAAAATCCACAATGAGCAGTTCTTC.